Each of the 16 T cell receptor beta chains below was sequenced from the same sample in a study of early T cells in non-severe SARS-CoV-2 infection. TCRdb called the 5' RACE reads again in MiXCR, with one record for every CDR3 protein. Among over 35,000 distinct CDR3 sequences, roughly a tenth were seen once, and the ten largest hold 8.5% to 10%. Sequencing used whole blood. These receptors were obtained from an adult who was a healthcare worker with PCR-confirmed SARS-CoV-2 infection or an uninfected control (not recorded which).

By share, this clonotype ranks as medium-sized. The V gene is TRBV12-3 or TRBV12-4, the J gene TRBJ2-1; 8 positions match TRBD1. V trimming: 4 bases; J trimming: 0 bases; junction bases outside the gene matches: 2. The CDR3 runs 15 residues. In DNA, the CDR3 is TGTGCCAGCAGTTACGGACAGGGCTCCTACAATGAGCAGTTCTTC. Translation: CASSYGQGSYNEQFF.

A note on this clonotype: Germline is not matched at one junction end, which may reflect a read error. The chain recombines TRBV2 with TRBJ2-5, with 10 bases fitting TRBD2. There are 14 residues in the CDR3. In germline, CDR1 is SNHLY, CDR2 FYNNEI. The CDR3 DNA sequence: TGTTCCAGCAGGGCTAGCGGGGGTCAAGAGACCCAGTACTTC. Translation: CSSRASGGQETQYF.

This chain joins TRBV5-1 and TRBJ2-1; TRBD1 matches at 7 bases. CDR1 and CDR2 from the germline V gene are SGHRS and YFSETQ. CDR3 length: 15 residues. Trimming took 1 base from V and 2 from J; bases not matched to a gene: 3. CDR3 DNA sequence: TGCGCCAGCAGCTTGAATGGACAGGCCTACAATGAGCAGTTCTTC. The encoded protein is CASSLNGQAYNEQFF. Variable domain in full (rest from reference TRBV5-1 and TRBJ2-1): KAGVTQTPRYLIKTRGQQVTLSCSPISGHRSVSWYQQTPGQGLQFLFEYFSETQRNKGNFPGRFSGRQFSNSRSEMNVSTLELGDSALYLCASSLNGQAYNEQFFGPGTRLTVL.

The chain combines TRBV29-1 with TRBJ1-5; possible D gene TRBD1, 5 bases. This CDR3 spans 12 amino acids. From germline, CDR1 is SQVTM and CDR2 ANQGSEA. Trimming left V 4 bases short and J 7 bases short, with 11 bases between. CDR3 residues: CSVGKGYQPQHF. The CDR3 nucleotides are TGCAGCGTTGGAAAGGGGTACCAGCCCCAGCATTTT.

This clonotype was counted many times. The V gene is TRBV20-1, the J gene TRBJ2-5; D tentatively fits TRBD1 or TRBD2 (5 bases each). Trimming removed 7 bases from V and 1 base from J, with 10 bases in between. Germline values: CDR1 DFQATT, CDR2 SNEGSKA (reference sequence). This CDR3 contains 12 residues. The CDR3 DNA reads as TGCAGTGTTGGGGGACCCCAAGAGACCCAGTACTTC. Translating gives CSVGGPQETQYF.

This clonotype was observed a handful of times. This chain joins TRBV20-1 and TRBJ2-1; D possibly corresponds to TRBD1 (6 bases). Trimming took 6 bases from V and 5 from J, leaving 26 bases between them. The germline V gene encodes CDR1 DFQATT and CDR2 SNEGSKA (reference sequence). The CDR3 consists of 17 residues. CDR3 sequence reads: CSAPNLQGGRLNNEQFF. The CDR3 coding sequence is TGCAGTGCCCCGAATTTACAGGGCGGCAGGCTCAACAATGAGCAGTTCTTC.

There are a few counts of this clonotype. The chain employs TRBV7-6 and TRBJ2-7; D might be TRBD1 or TRBD2, each matching 5 bases. Germline-derived CDR1 and CDR2 are SGHVS and FNYEAQ. Trimming took 6 bases from V and 2 from J, leaving 17 bases between them. This CDR3 spans 15 amino acids. The CDR3 sequence is CASSLGALGPYEQYF. In nucleotides, the CDR3 is TGTGCCAGCAGTCTCGGGGCCCTAGGGCCCTACGAGCAGTACTTC.

This clonotype was picked up a small number of times. The chain employs TRBV12-3 or TRBV12-4 and TRBJ2-1; perhaps D is TRBD1 or TRBD2 (5 bases each). The V and J ends lost 7 bases and 9 bases respectively, with 13 bases between them. CDR3 length equals 12 residues. The CDR3 sequence: CASTWTGAEQFF. CDR3 coding DNA: TGTGCCAGCACCTGGACTGGGGCTGAGCAGTTCTTC.

The rearrangement joins TRBV6-5 to TRBJ1-4; no clear D. With 0 bases removed from V and 7 bases from J, the gap between germline ends came to 6 bases. The germline V gene encodes CDR1 MNHEY and CDR2 SVGAGI. This CDR3 contains 13 residues. This CDR3 is CASSYSLVEKLFF. Here the CDR3 DNA reads TGTGCCAGCAGTTACTCGCTAGTTGAAAAACTGTTTTTT.

This clonotype was seen a handful of times. The CDR3 region is CASSYRASYEQYF. In nucleotides, the CDR3 is TGTGCCAGCAGCTACAGGGCCTCCTACGAGCAGTACTTC. The chain recombines TRBV7-2 with TRBJ2-7; D is perhaps TRBD1 (6 bases). This CDR3 is built from 13 residues. Germline V gene lookup returns CDR1 SGHTA and CDR2 FQGNSA. The V end lost 4 bases, the J end lost 0 bases, and 7 bases lay between the germline ends. Based on the CDR3 plus reference TRBV7-2 and TRBJ2-7, the full variable domain is GAGVSQSPSNKVTEKGKDVELRCDPISGHTALYWYRQSLGQGLEFLIYFQGNSAPDKSGLPSDRFSAERTGGSVSTLTIQRTQQEDSAVYLCASSYRASYEQYFGPGTRLTVT.

This clonotype was seen a few times. The rearrangement uses TRBV6-5 and TRBJ2-1; 7 nucleotides agree with TRBD2. Trimming removed 4 bases from V and 4 bases from J; junction bases left unmatched: 10. Germline loops: CDR1 MNHEY, CDR2 SVGAGI. The CDR3 has 16 amino acids. The CDR3 loop is CASSLSSGLTYNEQFF. For the CDR3, the DNA is TGTGCCAGCAGTTTAAGTAGCGGGCTAACTTACAATGAGCAGTTCTTC.

In this sample, this clonotype turned up many times. The J gene is TRBJ2-1, the V gene TRBV11-2; D perhaps matches TRBD1 (5 bases). Germline loops: CDR1 SGHAT, CDR2 FQNNGV. The CDR3 length is 12 residues. Trimming took 5 bases from V and 7 from J, leaving 9 bases between them. For the CDR3, the DNA is TGTGCCAGCAGCATACAGGTAAATGAGCAGTTCTTC. It codes for CASSIQVNEQFF.

The chain has TRBV7-2 and TRBJ1-4, with TRBD1 matching over 7 bases. The V segment lost 5 bases and the J segment 2 bases; nucleotides outside the gene matches: 5. The CDR3 extends over 15 amino acids. Germline V gene data show CDR1 as SGHTA and CDR2 as FQGNSA. CDR3 residues: CASSTYRGTNEKLFF. As DNA, the CDR3 is TGTGCCAGCAGCACGTACAGGGGTACTAATGAAAAACTGTTTTTT.

This clonotype occurred many times. The rearrangement uses TRBV3-2 and TRBJ1-4; the DNA was not used to check the table's D call, TRBD1. TRBV3-2 is classified as a pseudogene. The CDR3 is made up of 14 amino acids. CDR3 residues: CASSQSRSFEKLFF. As DNA, the CDR3 is TGTGCCAGCAGCCAATCCCGTTCGTTTGAAAAACTGTTTTTT.

The J gene is TRBJ2-6, the V gene TRBV5-6, with D unclear. V shed 0 bases and J shed 0 bases, with 13 bases lying between them. The germline V gene encodes CDR1 SGHDT and CDR2 YYEEEE. The CDR3 loop spans 18 amino acids. The CDR3 loop is CASSLDGTAPSGANVLTF. The CDR3 nucleotides read TGTGCCAGCAGCTTGGATGGAACAGCTCCCTCTGGGGCCAACGTCCTGACTTTC.

This clonotype was recorded at least ten times. The gene calls are TRBV12-3 or TRBV12-4 and TRBJ1-5; D gene uncertain. The CDR3 is 13 amino acids. Trimming removed 2 bases from V and 4 bases from J, with 6 bases in between. Here the CDR3 DNA reads TGTGCCAGCAGTTTAAGGTTGAATCAGCCCCAGCATTTT. This gives the protein CASSLRLNQPQHF.